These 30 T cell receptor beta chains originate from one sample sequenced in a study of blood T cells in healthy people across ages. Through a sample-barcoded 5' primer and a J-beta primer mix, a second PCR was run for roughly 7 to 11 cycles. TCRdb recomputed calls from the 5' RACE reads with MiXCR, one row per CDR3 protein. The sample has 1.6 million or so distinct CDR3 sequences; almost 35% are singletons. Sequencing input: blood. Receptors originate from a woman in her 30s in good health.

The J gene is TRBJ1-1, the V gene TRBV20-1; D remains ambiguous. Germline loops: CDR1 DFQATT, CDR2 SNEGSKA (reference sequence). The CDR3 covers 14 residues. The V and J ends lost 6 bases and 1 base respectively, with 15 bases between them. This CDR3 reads CSAGRGAGNTEAFF. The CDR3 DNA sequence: TGCAGTGCAGGAAGAGGCGCAGGGAACACTGAAGCTTTCTTT.

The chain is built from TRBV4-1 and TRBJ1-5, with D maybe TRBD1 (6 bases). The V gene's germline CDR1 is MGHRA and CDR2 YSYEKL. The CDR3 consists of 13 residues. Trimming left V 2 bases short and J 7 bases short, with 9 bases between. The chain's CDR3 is CASSQSQGQPQHF. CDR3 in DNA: TGCGCCAGCAGCCAATCACAGGGCCAGCCCCAGCATTTT.

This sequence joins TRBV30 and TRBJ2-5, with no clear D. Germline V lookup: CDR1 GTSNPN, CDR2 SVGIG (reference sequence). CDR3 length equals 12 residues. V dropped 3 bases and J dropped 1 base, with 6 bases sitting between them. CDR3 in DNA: TGTGCCTGGAGACAAACCCAAGAGACCCAGTACTTC. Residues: CAWRQTQETQYF. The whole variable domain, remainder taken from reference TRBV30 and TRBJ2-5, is SQTIHQWPATLVQPVGSPLSLECTVEGTSNPNLYWYRQAAGRGLQLLFYSVGIGQISSEVPQNLSASRPQDRQFILSSKKLLLSDSGFYLCAWRQTQETQYFGPGTRLLVL.

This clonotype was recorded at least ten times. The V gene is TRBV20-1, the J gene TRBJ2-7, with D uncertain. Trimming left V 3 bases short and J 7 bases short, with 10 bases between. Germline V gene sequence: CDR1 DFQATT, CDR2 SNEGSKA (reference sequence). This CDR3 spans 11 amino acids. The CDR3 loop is CSASPDEEQYF. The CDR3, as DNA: TGCAGTGCTAGTCCGGACGAAGAGCAGTACTTC.

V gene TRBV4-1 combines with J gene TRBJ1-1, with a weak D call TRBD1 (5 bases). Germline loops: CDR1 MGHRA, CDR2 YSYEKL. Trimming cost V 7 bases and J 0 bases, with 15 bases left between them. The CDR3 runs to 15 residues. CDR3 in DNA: TGCGCCAGCACCCCGGGGCCGGGGTTGAACACTGAAGCTTTCTTT. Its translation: CASTPGPGLNTEAFF.

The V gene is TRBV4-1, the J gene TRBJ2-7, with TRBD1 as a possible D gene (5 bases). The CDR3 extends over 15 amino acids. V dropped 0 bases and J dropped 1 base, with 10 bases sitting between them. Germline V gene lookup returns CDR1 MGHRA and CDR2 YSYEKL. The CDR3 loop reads CASSQEGYRSYEQYF. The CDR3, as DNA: TGCGCCAGCAGCCAAGAAGGTTACAGGTCCTACGAGCAGTACTTC.

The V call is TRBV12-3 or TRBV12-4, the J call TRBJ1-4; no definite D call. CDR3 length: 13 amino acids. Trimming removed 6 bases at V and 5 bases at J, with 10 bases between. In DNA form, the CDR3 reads TGTGCCAGCAGGCGACCGGGGAATGAAAAACTGTTTTTT. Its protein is CASRRPGNEKLFF.

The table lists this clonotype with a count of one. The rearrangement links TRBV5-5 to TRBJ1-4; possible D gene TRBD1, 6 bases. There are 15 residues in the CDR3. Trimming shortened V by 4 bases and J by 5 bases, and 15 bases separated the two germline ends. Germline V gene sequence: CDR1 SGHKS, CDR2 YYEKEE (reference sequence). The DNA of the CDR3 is TGTGCCAGCAGCCAAAGGGGGGACACGAATGAAAAACTGTTTTTT. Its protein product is CASSQRGDTNEKLFF.

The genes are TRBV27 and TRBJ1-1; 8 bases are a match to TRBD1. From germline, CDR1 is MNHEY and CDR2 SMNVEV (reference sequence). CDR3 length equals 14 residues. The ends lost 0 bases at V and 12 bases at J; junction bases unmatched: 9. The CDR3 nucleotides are TGTGCCAGCAGTTTATCCGGGGCAGGGGGCGGATCTTTCTTT. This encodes CASSLSGAGGGSFF.

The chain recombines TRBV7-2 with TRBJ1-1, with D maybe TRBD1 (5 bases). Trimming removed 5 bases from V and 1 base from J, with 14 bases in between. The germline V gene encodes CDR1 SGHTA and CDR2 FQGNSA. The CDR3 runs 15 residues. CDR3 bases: TGTGCCAGCAGCCCGGCGGGGGTGAAGAACACTGAAGCTTTCTTT. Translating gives CASSPAGVKNTEAFF.

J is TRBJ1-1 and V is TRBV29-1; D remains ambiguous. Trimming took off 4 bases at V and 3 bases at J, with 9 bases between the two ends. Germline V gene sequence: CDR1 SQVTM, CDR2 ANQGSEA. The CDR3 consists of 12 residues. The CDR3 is CSVGGVDTEAFF. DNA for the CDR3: TGCAGCGTTGGGGGAGTCGACACTGAAGCTTTCTTT.

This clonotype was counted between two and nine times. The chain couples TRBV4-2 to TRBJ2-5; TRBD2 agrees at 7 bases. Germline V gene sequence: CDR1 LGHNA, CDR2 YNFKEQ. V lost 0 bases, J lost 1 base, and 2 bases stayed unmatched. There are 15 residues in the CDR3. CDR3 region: CASSQDLAGQETQYF. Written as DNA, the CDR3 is TGTGCCAGCAGCCAAGATTTAGCGGGCCAAGAGACCCAGTACTTC.

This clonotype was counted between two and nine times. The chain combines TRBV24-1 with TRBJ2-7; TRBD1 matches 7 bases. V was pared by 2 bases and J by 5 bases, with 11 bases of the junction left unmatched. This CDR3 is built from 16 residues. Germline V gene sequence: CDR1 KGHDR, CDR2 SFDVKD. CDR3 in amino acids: CATSDSTKSTGDEQYF. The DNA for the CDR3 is TGTGCCACCAGTGATTCAACTAAAAGTACAGGGGACGAGCAGTACTTC.

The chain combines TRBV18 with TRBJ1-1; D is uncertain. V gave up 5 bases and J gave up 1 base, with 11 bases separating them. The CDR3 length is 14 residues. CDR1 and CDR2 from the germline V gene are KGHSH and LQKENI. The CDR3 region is CASSKGIGNTEAFF. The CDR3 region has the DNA TGTGCCAGCTCAAAGGGAATCGGGAACACTGAAGCTTTCTTT.

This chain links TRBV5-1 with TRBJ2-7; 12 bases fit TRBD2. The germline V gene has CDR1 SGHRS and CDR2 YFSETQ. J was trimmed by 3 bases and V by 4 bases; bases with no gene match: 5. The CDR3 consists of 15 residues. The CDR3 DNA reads TGCGCCAGCAGCCTTACTAGCGGGGGGATCTACGAGCAGTACTTC. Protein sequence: CASSLTSGGIYEQYF.

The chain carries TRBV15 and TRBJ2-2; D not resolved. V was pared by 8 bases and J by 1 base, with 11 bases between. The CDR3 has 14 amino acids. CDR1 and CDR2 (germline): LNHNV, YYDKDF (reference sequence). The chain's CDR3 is CATSVAENTGELFF. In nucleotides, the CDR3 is TGTGCCACCTCCGTGGCAGAGAACACCGGGGAGCTGTTTTTT. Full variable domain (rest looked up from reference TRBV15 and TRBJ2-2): DAMVIQNPRYQVTQFGKPVTLSCSQTLNHNVMYWYQQKSSQAPKLLFHYYDKDFNNEADTPDNFQSRRPNTSFCFLDIRSPGLGDTAMYLCATSVAENTGELFFGEGSRLTVL.

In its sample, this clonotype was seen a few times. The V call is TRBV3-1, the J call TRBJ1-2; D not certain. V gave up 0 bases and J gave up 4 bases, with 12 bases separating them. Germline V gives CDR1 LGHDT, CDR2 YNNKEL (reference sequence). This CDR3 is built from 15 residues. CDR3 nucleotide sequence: TGTGCCAGCAGCCAAGATTCGGGATGGGGCTATGGCTACACCTTC. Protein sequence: CASSQDSGWGYGYTF.

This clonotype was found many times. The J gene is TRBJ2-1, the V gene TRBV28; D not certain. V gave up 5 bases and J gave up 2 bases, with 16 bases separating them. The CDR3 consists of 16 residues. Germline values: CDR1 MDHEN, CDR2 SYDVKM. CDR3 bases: TGTGCCAGCAGTCAAACCTCAGAAGGAACCTACAATGAGCAGTTCTTC. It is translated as CASSQTSEGTYNEQFF.

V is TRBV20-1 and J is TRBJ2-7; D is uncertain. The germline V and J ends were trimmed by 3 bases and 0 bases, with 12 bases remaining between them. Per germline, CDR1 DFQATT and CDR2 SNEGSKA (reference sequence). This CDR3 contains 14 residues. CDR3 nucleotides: TGCAGTGCTAGGTGGCAGACGAGCTCCTACGAGCAGTACTTC. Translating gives CSARWQTSSYEQYF.

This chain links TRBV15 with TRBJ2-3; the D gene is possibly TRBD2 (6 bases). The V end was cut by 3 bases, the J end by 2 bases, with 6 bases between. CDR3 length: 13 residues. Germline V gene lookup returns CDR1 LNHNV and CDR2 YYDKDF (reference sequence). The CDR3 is CATSRDYTDTQYF. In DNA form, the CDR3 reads TGTGCCACCAGCAGGGACTACACAGATACGCAGTATTTT.

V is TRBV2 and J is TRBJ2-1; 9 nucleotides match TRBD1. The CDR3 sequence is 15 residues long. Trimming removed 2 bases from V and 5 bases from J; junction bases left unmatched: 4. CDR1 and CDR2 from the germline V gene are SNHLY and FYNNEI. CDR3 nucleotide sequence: TGTGCCAGCAGTGAAAGCGGGACAGGGAACAATGAGCAGTTCTTC. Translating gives CASSESGTGNNEQFF.

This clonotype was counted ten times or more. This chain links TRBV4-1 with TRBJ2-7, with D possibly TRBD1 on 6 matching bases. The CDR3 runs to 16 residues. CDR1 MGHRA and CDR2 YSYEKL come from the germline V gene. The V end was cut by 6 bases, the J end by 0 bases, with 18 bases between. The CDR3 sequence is CASRQDSQPTSYEQYF. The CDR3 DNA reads TGCGCCAGCAGACAGGACAGCCAGCCCACCTCCTACGAGCAGTACTTC.

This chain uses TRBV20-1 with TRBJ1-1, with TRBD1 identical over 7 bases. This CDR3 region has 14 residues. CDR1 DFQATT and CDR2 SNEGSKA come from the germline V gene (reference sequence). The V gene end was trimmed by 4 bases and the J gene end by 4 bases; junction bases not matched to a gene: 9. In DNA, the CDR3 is TGCAGTGCTAAACAGGGGACGGGGCTCACTGAAGCTTTCTTT. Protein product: CSAKQGTGLTEAFF.

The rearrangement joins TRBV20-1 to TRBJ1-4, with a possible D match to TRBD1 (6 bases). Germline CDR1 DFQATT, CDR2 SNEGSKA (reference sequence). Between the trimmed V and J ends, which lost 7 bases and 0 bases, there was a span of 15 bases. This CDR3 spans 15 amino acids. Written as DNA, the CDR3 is TGCAGTGGGAGGACAGACCTTTCAACTAATGAAAAACTGTTTTTT. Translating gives CSGRTDLSTNEKLFF.

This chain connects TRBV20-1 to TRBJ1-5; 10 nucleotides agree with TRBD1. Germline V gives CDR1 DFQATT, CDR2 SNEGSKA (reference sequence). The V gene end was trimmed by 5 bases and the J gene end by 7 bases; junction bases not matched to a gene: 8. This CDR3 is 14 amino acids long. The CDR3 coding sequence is TGCAGTGCTCCCGGGACAGGGGTGGGACAGCCCCAGCATTTT. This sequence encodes CSAPGTGVGQPQHF.

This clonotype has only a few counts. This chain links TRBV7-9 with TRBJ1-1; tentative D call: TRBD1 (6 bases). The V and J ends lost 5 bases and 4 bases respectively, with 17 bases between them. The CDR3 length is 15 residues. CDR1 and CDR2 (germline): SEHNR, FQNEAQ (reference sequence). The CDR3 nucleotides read TGTGCCAGCAGCAACAGACAGGCCCGGCGCACTGAAGCTTTCTTT. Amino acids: CASSNRQARRTEAFF.

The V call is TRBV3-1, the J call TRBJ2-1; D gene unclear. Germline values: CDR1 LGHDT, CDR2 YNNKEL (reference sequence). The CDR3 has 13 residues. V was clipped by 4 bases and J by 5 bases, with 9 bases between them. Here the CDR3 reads CASSPDQNNEQFF. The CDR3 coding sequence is TGTGCCAGCAGCCCCGACCAGAACAATGAGCAGTTCTTC.

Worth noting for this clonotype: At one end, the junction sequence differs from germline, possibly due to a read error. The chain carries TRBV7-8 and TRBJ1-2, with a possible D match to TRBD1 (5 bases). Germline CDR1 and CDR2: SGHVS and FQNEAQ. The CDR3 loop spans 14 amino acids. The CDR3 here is CASSHPGRGYGHTF. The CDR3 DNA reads TGTGCCAGCAGCCATCCGGGACGGGGCTATGGCCACACCTTC.

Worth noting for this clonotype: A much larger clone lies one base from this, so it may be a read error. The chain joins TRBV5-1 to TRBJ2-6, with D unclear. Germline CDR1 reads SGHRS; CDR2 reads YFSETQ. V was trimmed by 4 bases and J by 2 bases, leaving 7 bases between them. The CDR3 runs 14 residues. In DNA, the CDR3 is TGCGCCAGCAGCATGGGTCCTGGGGCCAACGTCCTGACTTTC. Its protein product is CASSMGPGANVLTF. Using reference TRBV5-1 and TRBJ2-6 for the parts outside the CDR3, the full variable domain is KAGVTQTPRYLIKTRGQQVTLSCSPISGHRSVSWYQQTPGQGLQFLFEYFSETQRNKGNFPGRFSGRQFSNSRSEMNVSTLELGDSALYLCASSMGPGANVLTFGAGSRLTVL.

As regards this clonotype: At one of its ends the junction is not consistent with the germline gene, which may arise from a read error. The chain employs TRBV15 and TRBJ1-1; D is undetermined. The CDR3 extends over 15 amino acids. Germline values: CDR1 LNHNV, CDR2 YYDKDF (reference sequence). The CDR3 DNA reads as TGTGCCACCAGCAGAGATGGGCAGTCGAACACTGTAGCTTTCTTT. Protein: CATSRDGQSNTVAFF.